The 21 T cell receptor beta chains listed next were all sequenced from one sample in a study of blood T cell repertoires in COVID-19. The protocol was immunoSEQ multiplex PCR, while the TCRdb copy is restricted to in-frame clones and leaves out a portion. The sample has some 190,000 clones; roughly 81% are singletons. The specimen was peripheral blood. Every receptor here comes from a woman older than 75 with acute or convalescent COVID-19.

In nucleotides, the CDR3 is TGCGCCAGCAGCTTGGCAGAGGCTAATGAAAAACTGTTTTTT. It specifies CASSLAEANEKLFF. This rearrangement joins TRBV5-1 to TRBJ1-4; D not resolved. Trimming removed 0 bases at V and 3 bases at J, with 6 bases between. The CDR3 covers 14 residues. CDR1 is SGHRS, CDR2 YFSETQ, per germline.

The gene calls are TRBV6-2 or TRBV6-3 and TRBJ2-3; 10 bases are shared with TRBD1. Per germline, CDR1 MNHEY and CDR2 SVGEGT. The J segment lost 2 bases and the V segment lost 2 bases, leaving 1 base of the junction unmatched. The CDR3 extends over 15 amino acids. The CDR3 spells CASSYGTGATDTQYF. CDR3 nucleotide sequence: TGTGCCAGCAGTTACGGGACAGGGGCCACAGATACGCAGTATTTT.

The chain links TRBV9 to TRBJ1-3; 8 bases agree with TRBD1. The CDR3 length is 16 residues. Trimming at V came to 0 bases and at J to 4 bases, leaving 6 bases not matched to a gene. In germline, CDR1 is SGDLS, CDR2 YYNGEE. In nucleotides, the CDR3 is TGTGCCAGCAGCGTAGCAGGGGGCACAGCCGGAAACACCATATATTTT. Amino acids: CASSVAGGTAGNTIYF.

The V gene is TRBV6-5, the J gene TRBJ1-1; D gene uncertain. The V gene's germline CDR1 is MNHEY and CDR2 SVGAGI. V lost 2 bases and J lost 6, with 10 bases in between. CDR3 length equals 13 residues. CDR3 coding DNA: TGTGCCAGCAGTTACGGGCAGGTCTCTGAAGCTTTCTTT. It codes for CASSYGQVSEAFF.

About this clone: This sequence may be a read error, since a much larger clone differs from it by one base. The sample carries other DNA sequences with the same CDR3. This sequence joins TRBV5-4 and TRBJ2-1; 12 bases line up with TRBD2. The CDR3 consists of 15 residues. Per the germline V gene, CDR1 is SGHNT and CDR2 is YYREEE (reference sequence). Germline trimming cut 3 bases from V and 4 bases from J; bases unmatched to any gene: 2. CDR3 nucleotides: TGTGCCAGCAGCTCCGGACTAGCGGGATACAATGAGCAGTTCTTC. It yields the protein CASSSGLAGYNEQFF.

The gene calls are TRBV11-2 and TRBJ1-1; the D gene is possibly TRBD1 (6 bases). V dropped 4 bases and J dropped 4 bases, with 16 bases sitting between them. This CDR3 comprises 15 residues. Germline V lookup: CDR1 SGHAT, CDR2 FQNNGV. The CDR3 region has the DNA TGTGCCAGCAGCTCCCCGGGCGGACAGATCACTGAAGCTTTCTTT. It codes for CASSSPGGQITEAFF. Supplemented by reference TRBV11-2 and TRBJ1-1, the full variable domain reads EAGVAQSPRYKIIEKRQSVAFWCNPISGHATLYWYQQILGQGPKLLIQFQNNGVVDDSQLPKDRFSAERLKGVDSTLKIQPAKLEDSAVYLCASSSPGGQITEAFFGQGTRLTVV.

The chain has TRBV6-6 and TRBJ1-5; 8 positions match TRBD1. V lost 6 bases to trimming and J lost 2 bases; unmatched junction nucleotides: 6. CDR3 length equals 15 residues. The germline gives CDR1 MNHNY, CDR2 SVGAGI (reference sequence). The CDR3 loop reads CASRAGGLGNQPQHF. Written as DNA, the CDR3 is TGTGCCAGCAGGGCAGGGGGCTTGGGCAATCAGCCCCAGCATTTT.

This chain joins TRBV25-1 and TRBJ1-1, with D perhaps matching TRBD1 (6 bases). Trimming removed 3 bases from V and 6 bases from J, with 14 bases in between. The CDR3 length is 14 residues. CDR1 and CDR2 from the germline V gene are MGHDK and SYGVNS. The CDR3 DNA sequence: TGTGCCAGCAGTGACGACAGGAGCCTGCCTGAAGCTTTCTTT. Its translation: CASSDDRSLPEAFF.

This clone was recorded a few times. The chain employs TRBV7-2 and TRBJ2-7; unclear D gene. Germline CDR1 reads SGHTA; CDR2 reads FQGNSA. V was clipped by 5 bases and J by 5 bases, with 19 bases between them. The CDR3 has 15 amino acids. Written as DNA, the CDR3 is TGTGCCAGCAGCACAGACCCGCGTCCATGGGACGAGCAGTACTTC. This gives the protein CASSTDPRPWDEQYF.

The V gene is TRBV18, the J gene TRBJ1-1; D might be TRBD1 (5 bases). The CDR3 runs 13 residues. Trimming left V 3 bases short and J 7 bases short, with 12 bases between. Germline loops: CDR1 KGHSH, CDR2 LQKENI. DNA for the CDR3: TGTGCCAGCTCACCTATCCCCAGGGATGAAGCTTTCTTT. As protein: CASSPIPRDEAFF.

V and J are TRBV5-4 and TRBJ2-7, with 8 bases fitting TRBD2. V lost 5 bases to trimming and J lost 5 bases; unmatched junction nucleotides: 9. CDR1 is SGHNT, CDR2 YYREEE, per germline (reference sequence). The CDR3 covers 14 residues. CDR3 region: CASSSGLEYHEQYF. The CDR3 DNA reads TGTGCCAGCAGTTCGGGACTAGAGTACCACGAGCAGTACTTC.

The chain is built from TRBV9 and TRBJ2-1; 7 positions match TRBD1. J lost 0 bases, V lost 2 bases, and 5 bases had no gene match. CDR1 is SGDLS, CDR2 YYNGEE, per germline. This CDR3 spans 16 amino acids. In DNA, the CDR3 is TGTGCCAGCAGCGTCGGGACAGAGAGCTCCTACAATGAGCAGTTCTTC. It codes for CASSVGTESSYNEQFF.

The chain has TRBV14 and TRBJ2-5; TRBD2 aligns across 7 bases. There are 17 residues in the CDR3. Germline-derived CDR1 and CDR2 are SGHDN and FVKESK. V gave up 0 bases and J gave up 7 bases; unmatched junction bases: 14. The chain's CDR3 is CASSQEGDFRQRGTQYF. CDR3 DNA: TGTGCCAGCAGCCAAGAGGGGGATTTTCGTCAGCGGGGGACCCAGTACTTC.

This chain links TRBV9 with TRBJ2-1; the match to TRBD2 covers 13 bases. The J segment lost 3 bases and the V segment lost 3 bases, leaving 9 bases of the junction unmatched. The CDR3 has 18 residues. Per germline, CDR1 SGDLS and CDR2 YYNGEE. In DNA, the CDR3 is TGTGCCAGCAGCGGGGGACTAGCGGGGAGATCTGGCTACAATGAGCAGTTCTTC. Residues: CASSGGLAGRSGYNEQFF.

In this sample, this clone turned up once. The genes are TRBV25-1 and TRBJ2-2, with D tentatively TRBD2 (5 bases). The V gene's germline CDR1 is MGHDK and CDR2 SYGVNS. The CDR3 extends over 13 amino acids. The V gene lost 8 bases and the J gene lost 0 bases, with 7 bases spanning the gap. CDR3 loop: CASGESNTGELFF. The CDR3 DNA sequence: TGTGCCAGCGGGGAGTCGAACACCGGGGAGCTGTTTTTT.

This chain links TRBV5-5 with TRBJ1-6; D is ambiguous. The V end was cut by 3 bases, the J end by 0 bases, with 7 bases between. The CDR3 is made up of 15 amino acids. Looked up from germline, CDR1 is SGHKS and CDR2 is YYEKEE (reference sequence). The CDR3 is CASSWSSSYNSPLHF. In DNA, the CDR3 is TGTGCCAGCAGCTGGAGTAGCTCCTATAATTCACCCCTCCACTTT.

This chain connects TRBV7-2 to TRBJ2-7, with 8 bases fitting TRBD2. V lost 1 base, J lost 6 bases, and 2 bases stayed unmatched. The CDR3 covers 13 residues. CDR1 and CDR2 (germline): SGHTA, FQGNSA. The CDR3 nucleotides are TGTGCCAGCAGCTTAGGCCTAGCGGGCGAGCAGTACTTC. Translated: CASSLGLAGEQYF.

As DNA, the CDR3 is TGTGCCAGCAGTCCACTCTATGGCTACACCTTC. Amino acid sequence: CASSPLYGYTF. The rearrangement uses TRBV12-3 or TRBV12-4 and TRBJ1-2; D gene unclear. The CDR3 extends over 11 amino acids. V gave up 5 bases and J gave up 4 bases, with 5 bases separating them.

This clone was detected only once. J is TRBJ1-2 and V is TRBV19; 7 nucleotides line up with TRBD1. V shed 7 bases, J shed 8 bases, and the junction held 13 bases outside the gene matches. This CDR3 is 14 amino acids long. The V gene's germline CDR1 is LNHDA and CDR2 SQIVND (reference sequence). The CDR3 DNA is TGTGCCAGTACTCCTCAGGACAGGCTATACGGCTACACCTTC. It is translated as CASTPQDRLYGYTF.

The CDR3 spells CASSLRQGSFVNQPQHF. CDR3 in DNA: TGTGCCAGCAGCTTACGCCAGGGAAGTTTTGTCAATCAGCCCCAGCATTTT. This chain joins TRBV5-6 and TRBJ1-5; the D gene is possibly TRBD1 (5 bases). The V end lost 2 bases, the J end lost 3 bases, and 18 bases lay between the germline ends. The CDR3 contains 17 residues. Germline CDR1 is SGHDT and CDR2 is YYEEEE.

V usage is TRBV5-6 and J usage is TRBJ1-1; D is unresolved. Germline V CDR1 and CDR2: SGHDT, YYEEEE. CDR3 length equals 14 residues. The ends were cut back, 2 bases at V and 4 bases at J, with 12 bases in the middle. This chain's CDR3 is CASSFTPAGTEAFF. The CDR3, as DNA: TGTGCCAGCAGCTTCACCCCGGCGGGCACTGAAGCTTTCTTT.